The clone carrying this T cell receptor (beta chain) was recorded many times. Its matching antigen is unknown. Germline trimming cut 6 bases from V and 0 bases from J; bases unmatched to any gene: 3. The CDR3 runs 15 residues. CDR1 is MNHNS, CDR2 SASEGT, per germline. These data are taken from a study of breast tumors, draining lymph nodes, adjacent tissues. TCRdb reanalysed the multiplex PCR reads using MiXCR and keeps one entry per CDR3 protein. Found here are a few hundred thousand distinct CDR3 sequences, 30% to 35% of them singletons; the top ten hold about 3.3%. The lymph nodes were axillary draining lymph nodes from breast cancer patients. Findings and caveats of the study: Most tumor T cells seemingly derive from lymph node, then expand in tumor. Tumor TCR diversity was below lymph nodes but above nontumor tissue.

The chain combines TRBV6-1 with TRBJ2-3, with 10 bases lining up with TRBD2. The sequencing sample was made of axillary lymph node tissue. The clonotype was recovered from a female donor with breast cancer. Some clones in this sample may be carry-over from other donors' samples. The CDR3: CASRLTSGSTDTQYF. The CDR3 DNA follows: TGTGCCAGCAGGTTGACTAGCGGGAGCACAGATACGCAGTATTTT.